A single sample gave rise to the 26 T cell receptor beta chains below, sequenced in a study of cytomegalovirus exposure and HLA in healthy donors. Both 60 Vbeta primers and 13 Jbeta primers went into the PCR. TCRdb keeps only in-frame clones here, not all; method: immunoSEQ multiplex PCR. This table holds about 180,000 clones, around three quarters found once. Specimen: PBMCs. Receptors were obtained from a woman aged 25 to 45 in good health and CMV-seropositive.

The chain couples TRBV4-3 to TRBJ2-3; 7 nucleotides match TRBD2. The CDR3 covers 15 residues. V lost 0 bases to trimming and J lost 4 bases; unmatched junction nucleotides: 4. CDR1 LGHNA and CDR2 YSLEER come from the germline V gene. The chain's CDR3 is CASSQDAGESDTQYF. CDR3 DNA sequence: TGCGCCAGCAGCCAAGATGCGGGGGAGTCAGATACGCAGTATTTT.

The V call is TRBV11-2, the J call TRBJ2-2; 8 nucleotides match TRBD1. In germline, CDR1 is SGHAT, CDR2 FQNNGV. This CDR3 spans 17 amino acids. The V and J ends lost 7 bases and 1 base, in that order; junction bases with no gene match: 11. The CDR3 sequence: CASTDRGPLRNTGELFF. The CDR3 bases are TGTGCCAGCACTGACAGGGGCCCTCTGAGGAACACCGGGGAGCTGTTTTTT. The complete variable domain, with remaining parts taken from reference TRBV11-2 and TRBJ2-2, reads EAGVAQSPRYKIIEKRQSVAFWCNPISGHATLYWYQQILGQGPKLLIQFQNNGVVDDSQLPKDRFSAERLKGVDSTLKIQPAKLEDSAVYLCASTDRGPLRNTGELFFGEGSRLTVL.

In DNA form, the CDR3 reads TGTGCCAGCATTAAGACAGTCAATTCCTATGGCTACACCTTC. Residues: CASIKTVNSYGYTF. This chain links TRBV28 with TRBJ1-2, with TRBD1 as a possible D gene (5 bases). The V and J ends lost 7 bases and 4 bases respectively, with 16 bases between them. Looked up from germline, CDR1 is MDHEN and CDR2 is SYDVKM. This CDR3 is 14 amino acids long.

This clone was seen just once. J is TRBJ1-1 and V is TRBV19, with D possibly TRBD1 on 6 matching bases. Germline-derived CDR1 and CDR2 are LNHDA and SQIVND (reference sequence). This CDR3 has 14 amino acids. Between the trimmed V and J ends, which lost 3 bases and 4 bases, there was a span of 12 bases. This CDR3 reads CASSIRDIGTEAFF. CDR3 bases: TGTGCCAGTAGTATTCGGGACATTGGCACTGAAGCTTTCTTT.

CDR3: CASSLPTGRRDGYTF. The CDR3 bases are TGTGCCAGCAGTTTACCTACAGGGAGACGGGATGGCTACACCTTC. The rearrangement joins TRBV28 to TRBJ1-2; D may be TRBD1 (6 bases). This CDR3 is 15 amino acids long. V lost 2 bases and J 6 bases, leaving 16 bases between the germline ends. Germline CDR1 and CDR2: MDHEN and SYDVKM.

This clone has more than one count but fewer than ten. The chain uses TRBV5-1 and TRBJ2-1; 12 bases fit TRBD2. The CDR3 is made up of 16 amino acids. J was trimmed by 4 bases and V by 3 bases; bases with no gene match: 5. Germline CDR1 reads SGHRS; CDR2 reads YFSETQ. The chain's CDR3 is CASSSSLAGGYNEQFF. The CDR3 DNA reads as TGCGCCAGCAGCTCTTCCCTAGCGGGGGGGTACAATGAGCAGTTCTTC. Using reference TRBV5-1 and TRBJ2-1 for the parts outside the CDR3, the full variable domain is KAGVTQTPRYLIKTRGQQVTLSCSPISGHRSVSWYQQTPGQGLQFLFEYFSETQRNKGNFPGRFSGRQFSNSRSEMNVSTLELGDSALYLCASSSSLAGGYNEQFFGPGTRLTVL.

CDR3 nucleotide sequence: TGTGCCAGCAGCCTGGGGGGGAGGGGCGGGGAAAAACTGTTTTTT. Translated, it gives CASSLGGRGGEKLFF. The chain is built from TRBV7-2 and TRBJ1-4, with a possible D match to TRBD1 (5 bases). The CDR3 extends over 15 amino acids. The germline gives CDR1 SGHTA, CDR2 FQGNSA. V was shortened by 5 bases and J by 8 bases, with 18 bases between the two germline ends.

The chain has TRBV7-8 and TRBJ2-3; TRBD2 matches 12 bases. V was clipped by 5 bases and J by 3 bases; unmatched bases: 9. There are 17 residues in the CDR3. Germline CDR1 reads SGHVS; CDR2 reads FQNEAQ. The CDR3 sequence: CASSLRTSGELTDTQYF. CDR3 sequence (DNA): TGTGCCAGCAGCCTCAGGACTAGCGGGGAGTTAACAGATACGCAGTATTTT.

The rearrangement joins TRBV2 to TRBJ2-5; TRBD2 matches at 9 bases. This CDR3 spans 16 amino acids. In germline, CDR1 is SNHLY, CDR2 FYNNEI. V shed 4 bases and J 5 bases; nucleotides not matched to a gene: 11. The CDR3 DNA is TGTGCCAGCAGTGTTCAGGGGCGGGGGGGCCTGGAGACCCAGTACTTC. This sequence encodes CASSVQGRGGLETQYF.

The CDR3 protein is CASSENGLMNTEAFF. The DNA of the CDR3 is TGTGCCAGCAGTGAAAACGGACTCATGAACACTGAAGCTTTCTTT. The J gene is TRBJ1-1, the V gene TRBV2; D remains unclear. Trimming removed 2 bases from V and 0 bases from J, with 10 bases in between. Germline CDR1 and CDR2: SNHLY and FYNNEI. The CDR3 covers 15 residues.

The chain is built from TRBV4-2 and TRBJ2-7; weak D call: TRBD1 (6 bases). CDR1 is LGHNA, CDR2 YNFKEQ, per germline. Between the trimmed V and J ends, which lost 0 bases and 2 bases, there was a span of 11 bases. This CDR3 has 15 amino acids. The CDR3 region is CASSQEGAGTYEQYF. The CDR3 DNA reads TGTGCCAGCAGCCAAGAGGGGGCAGGGACCTACGAGCAGTACTTC.

The chain couples TRBV2 to TRBJ2-7; D is undetermined. There are 13 residues in the CDR3. Germline CDR1 reads SNHLY; CDR2 reads FYNNEI. V shed 7 bases and J shed 0 bases, with 10 bases lying between them. CDR3 nucleotide sequence: TGTGCCAGCATTTACAGCCTCTCCTACGAGCAGTACTTC. Amino acid sequence: CASIYSLSYEQYF.

The rearrangement joins TRBV6-5 to TRBJ2-3; weak D call: TRBD1 (6 bases). The germline CDR1 and CDR2 sequences are MNHEY and SVGAGI. V shed 5 bases and J shed 0 bases, with 12 bases lying between them. This CDR3 contains 15 residues. The CDR3 region is CASSTYRVSTDTQYF. CDR3 bases: TGTGCCAGCAGTACATACAGGGTTAGCACAGATACGCAGTATTTT.

The chain is built from TRBV4-3 and TRBJ2-1; D is ambiguous. Trimming took off 0 bases at V and 15 bases at J, with 9 bases between the two ends. The CDR3 has 11 residues. Germline CDR1 is LGHNA and CDR2 is YSLEER. CDR3 coding DNA: TGCGCCAGCAGCCAAGACCCGTACTGGTTCTTC. It encodes CASSQDPYWFF.

The chain uses TRBV28 and TRBJ2-1; D is possibly TRBD1 (5 bases). V was shortened by 5 bases and J by 3 bases, with 23 bases between the two germline ends. CDR3 length: 18 amino acids. From germline, CDR1 is MDHEN and CDR2 SYDVKM. CDR3 nucleotide sequence: TGTGCCAGCAGTATGGGGCCACCTACCCTCATTATCTACAATGAGCAGTTCTTC. It specifies CASSMGPPTLIIYNEQFF.

J is TRBJ2-2 and V is TRBV27; possible D gene TRBD1, 5 bases. The CDR3 extends over 14 amino acids. Germline lookup yields CDR1 MNHEY and CDR2 SMNVEV (reference sequence). With 7 bases removed from V and 3 bases from J, the gap between germline ends came to 12 bases. The CDR3 loop is CASTRQGYTGELFF. In DNA, the CDR3 is TGTGCCAGCACCCGGCAGGGCTACACCGGGGAGCTGTTTTTT.

The chain joins TRBV7-2 to TRBJ2-2, with unresolved D. Trimming took 2 bases from V and 2 from J, leaving 6 bases between them. This CDR3 has 14 amino acids. The V gene's germline CDR1 is SGHTA and CDR2 FQGNSA. CDR3 coding DNA: TGTGCCAGCAGCTTACAGGCTAACACCGGGGAGCTGTTTTTT. This encodes CASSLQANTGELFF.

This clone was detected a few times. The rearrangement links TRBV5-1 to TRBJ2-7; 11 bases are a match to TRBD2. The junction had 5 bases not matched to a gene; V was cut back by 6 bases and J by 0 bases. The CDR3 extends over 15 amino acids. Germline V gene data show CDR1 as SGHRS and CDR2 as YFSETQ. The chain's CDR3 is CASNLAGGNSYEQYF. CDR3 DNA sequence: TGCGCCAGCAACCTAGCGGGGGGTAACTCCTACGAGCAGTACTTC.

The V call is TRBV6-6, the J call TRBJ2-3, with TRBD1 matching over 9 bases. Germline V gives CDR1 MNHNY, CDR2 SVGAGI (reference sequence). The CDR3 consists of 16 residues. The J segment lost 2 bases and the V segment lost 3 bases, leaving 6 bases of the junction unmatched. The CDR3 sequence: CASSYTGGWVTDTQYF. As DNA, the CDR3 is TGTGCCAGCAGTTATACAGGGGGCTGGGTCACAGATACGCAGTATTTT.

V usage is TRBV6-5 and J usage is TRBJ2-5; weak D call: TRBD2 (6 bases). V was clipped by 2 bases and J by 5 bases, with 18 bases between them. The CDR3 length is 16 residues. Germline values: CDR1 MNHEY, CDR2 SVGAGI. The CDR3 protein is CASSYAGPRGFETQYF. CDR3 coding DNA: TGTGCCAGCAGTTACGCGGGACCCAGAGGGTTTGAGACCCAGTACTTC.

In its sample, this clone was seen once. The chain links TRBV5-1 to TRBJ1-2, with D tentatively TRBD1 (5 bases). Germline-derived CDR1 and CDR2 are SGHRS and YFSETQ. V was trimmed by 1 base and J by 5 bases, leaving 12 bases between them. This CDR3 has 14 residues. CDR3 bases: TGCGCCAGCAGCTTGAACAGGAGGGGTTATGGCTACACCTTC. Translated: CASSLNRRGYGYTF.

The chain has TRBV5-6 and TRBJ2-3, with D possibly matching TRBD2 (6 bases). The V end was cut by 2 bases, the J end by 5 bases, with 21 bases between. Germline CDR1 is SGHDT and CDR2 is YYEEEE. This CDR3 is 17 amino acids long. In DNA, the CDR3 is TGTGCCAGCAGCTTCGGGGCCGGGAGTCTGTCTCAAGATACGCAGTATTTT. It specifies CASSFGAGSLSQDTQYF. The full variable domain, with the rest looked up from reference TRBV5-6 and TRBJ2-3, is DAGVTQSPTHLIKTRGQQVTLRCSPKSGHDTVSWYQQALGQGPQFIFQYYEEEERQRGNFPDRFSGHQFPNYSSELNVNALLLGDSALYLCASSFGAGSLSQDTQYFGPGTRLTVL.

The chain carries TRBV19 and TRBJ1-2, with TRBD1 matching 7 bases. Germline CDR1 reads LNHDA; CDR2 reads SQIVND (reference sequence). The CDR3 is 14 residues long. V lost 7 bases and J lost 2; bases outside the gene matches: 7. Here the CDR3 DNA reads TGTGCCAGTAAGAGACAGGGAGAAAACTATGGCTACACCTTC. Translating it yields CASKRQGENYGYTF. The complete variable domain, with remaining parts taken from reference TRBV19 and TRBJ1-2, reads DGGITQSPKYLFRKEGQNVTLSCEQNLNHDAMYWYRQDPGQGLRLIYYSQIVNDFQKGDIAEGYSVSREKKESFPLTVTSAQKNPTAFYLCASKRQGENYGYTFGSGTRLTVV.

The chain links TRBV5-1 to TRBJ2-3; weak D call: TRBD2 (6 bases). Trimming stripped 4 bases from V and 7 bases from J, with 28 bases between. The CDR3 covers 18 residues. Germline V CDR1 and CDR2: SGHRS, YFSETQ. In DNA form, the CDR3 reads TGCGCCAGCAGCGGGGGATTGACTAGTCCCCCCGGCTCCAATACGCAGTATTTT. Translated: CASSGGLTSPPGSNTQYF.

This clone occurred a few times. The chain is built from TRBV23-1 and TRBJ2-7; D may be TRBD1 (5 bases). TRBV23-1 is marked as an open reading frame, function uncertain. The V end lost 2 bases, the J end lost 2 bases, and 13 bases lay between the germline ends. This CDR3 region has 15 residues. The CDR3 DNA reads as TGCGCCAGCAGTCAAAAGGGGCTACCCACCTACGAGCAGTACTTC. It translates to CASSQKGLPTYEQYF.

Written as DNA, the CDR3 is TGTGCCAGCAGCAGGGGGCGGGGCAGCAATCAGCCCCAGCATTTT. This translates into CASSRGRGSNQPQHF. This rearrangement joins TRBV6-5 to TRBJ1-5; 8 bases align to TRBD1. CDR1 is MNHEY, CDR2 SVGAGI, per germline. This CDR3 spans 15 amino acids. Trimming at V came to 6 bases and at J to 1 base, leaving 5 bases not matched to a gene.